These T cell receptor beta chains were read from a single sample in a study of vaccination and CD4 T cells after COVID-19. These receptors' antigens are unknown. TCRdb re-analysed the PCR reads in MiXCR, keeping a single row per CDR3 protein. The sample holds more than 12,000 distinct CDR3 sequences; around a fifth are singletons and the top ten take approximately 12%. The sequencing used CD4+ T cells from blood, cultured in vitro, collected before SARS-CoV-2 vaccination. These receptors all come from a human donor who received a COVID-19 vaccine. The CDR3 runs from the conserved cysteine through the conserved F or W.

TRBV21-1	CASSCRRGGILTNEQFF
TRBV19	CASKYGQEGQPQHF
TRBV11-2	CASSLERTQETQYF
TRBV7-2	CASSIQNTGDFGTEAFF
TRBV7-9	CASSSTEYTEAFF
TRBV20-1	CSATRRYNEQFF
TRBV12-3/TRBV12-4	CASSGGQVTGELFF
TRBV7-2	CASSLAGGSGNTIYF
TRBV5-1	CASHRGAVAGANVLTF
TRBV12-3/TRBV12-4	CASSFFGGGQYEQYF
TRBV12-3/TRBV12-4	CASSLGGGSREQYF
TRBV2	CASKGSEQFF
TRBV6-1	CASSPDMGAAYEQYF
TRBV30	CAWSPGTGGYSPLHF
TRBV11-3	CASSLEGGPYEQYF
TRBV3-1	CASSQVARPAGDVDTQYF
TRBV6-1	CATDVKYTQYF
TRBV20-1	CSARDRRGDSDTEAFF
TRBV18	CASSPRDRRSSYNSPLHF
TRBV25-1	CASSDDSGPSFRYTF
TRBV29-1	CSVDHRDRAYDYTF
TRBV6-1	CASSPWTGGYTEAFF
TRBV4-1	CASSLDTHTEAFF
TRBV20-1	CSARRRGGRNEQYF
TRBV27	CASYSGLNTEAFF
TRBV20-1	CSARTSGGLHYEQYF
TRBV12-3/TRBV12-4	CASSSTGRGYTF
TRBV2	CASSEPQSGNTIYF
TRBV6-5	CASSYYRGKQETQYF
TRBV14	CASSRERVVYNEQFF
TRBV24-1	CATSDLPQGVQTQYF
TRBV5-1	CASSLSPGDSYNSPLHF
TRBV12-3/TRBV12-4	CASSLASGGEQYF
TRBV6-1	CASSLNRGDTEAFF
TRBV14	CASSPRTTAYEKLFF
TRBV24-1	CATSDRLAGQETQYF
TRBV7-9	CASSLVGTDTQYF
TRBV6-5	CASSYARATNTGELFF
TRBV7-9	CANSLRAGGSGANVLTF
TRBV29-1	CSSKGDFGYGYTF
TRBV19	CASSIDWSSGNTIYF
TRBV28	CASRAEGSYNSPLHF
TRBV6-2/TRBV6-3	CASSYGVRTEAFF
TRBV30	CAWSYDRYNSPLHF
TRBV4-1	CASSQPKMTQGPLGNTEAFF
TRBV11-2	CASSFNRVPGELFF
TRBV14	CASSQDHLNEKLFF
TRBV7-2	CASSPQNYGYTF
TRBV24-1	CATSDGGLETQYF
TRBV20-1	CSASLGNQPQHF
TRBV9	CASGVLDRSEAFF
TRBV7-9	CASSLVTVGELFF
TRBV5-1	CASSSGTGDYGYTF
TRBV10-1	CASSPIITDPYNEQFF
TRBV19	CASTGWTTNEKLFF
TRBV5-4	CASSSGPLGSGNTIYF
TRBV19	CASSIDREGGETQYF